The rows below give T cell receptor beta chains drawn from one sample of a study of PD-L1 blockade in urothelial cancer. Sequencing was performed with immunoSEQ multiplex PCR; in TCRdb, only in-frame clones are kept and a portion is missing. Among around 68,000 clones, roughly 77% were seen once, and the ten largest hold roughly 1.6%. The sample was PBMCs, taken around atezolizumab (anti-PD-L1) treatment. All receptors come from a man aged 65 to 85 with urothelial cancer. CDR3s include the opening cysteine and the closing phenylalanine or tryptophan. D genes are given only for firm matches. Some rows have no size entry. The others give once, few or many, or a class for an expanded clone.

d_call j_call clone_size v_call cdr3_aa cdr3_nt
TRBD2 TRBJ2-1 . TRBV25-1 CASSLAGPYNEQFF TGTGCCAGTTCTCTAGCGGGACCTTACAATGAGCAGTTCTTC
. TRBJ1-3 . TRBV5-4 CASSIGQPSGNTIYF TGTGCCAGCAGCATTGGACAGCCCTCTGGAAACACCATATATTTT
TRBD2 TRBJ2-7 . TRBV6-6 CATSAGEAYEQYF TGTGCCACCTCAGCGGGAGAGGCGTACGAGCAGTACTTC
TRBD1 TRBJ2-7 . TRBV4-1 CASSQGQGAYEQYF TGCGCCAGCAGCCAAGGCCAGGGGGCCTACGAGCAGTACTTC
. TRBJ2-7 once TRBV2 CASREEGPYEQYF TGTGCCAGCAGGGAAGAGGGGCCCTACGAGCAGTACTTC
TRBD2 TRBJ2-7 few TRBV11-1 CASSLWPSGLREQYF TGTGCCAGCAGCTTATGGCCTAGCGGCCTTAGGGAGCAGTACTTC
. TRBJ2-5 . TRBV5-1 CASSSATGDGGETQYF TGCGCCAGCAGCTCGGCGACAGGAGACGGAGGAGAGACCCAGTACTTC
. TRBJ2-7 few TRBV6-1 CASSEVPDFEEQYF TGTGCCAGCAGTGAAGTTCCCGATTTCGAGGAGCAGTACTTC
. TRBJ1-2 . TRBV5-1 CASSLDATGLDGYTF TGCGCCAGCAGCTTGGATGCAACAGGCCTGGATGGCTACACCTTC
. TRBJ2-5 . TRBV19 CASSMRPGETQYF TGTGCCAGTAGTATGAGACCGGGAGAGACCCAGTACTTC
. TRBJ2-6 . TRBV9 CASSVNRRGSGANVLTF TGTGCCAGCAGCGTAAATCGTAGGGGCTCTGGGGCCAACGTCCTGACTTTC
TRBD1 TRBJ1-3 . TRBV27 CASRRDRGLPSGNTIYF TGTGCCAGCAGGCGGGACAGGGGGTTGCCCTCTGGAAACACCATATATTTT
TRBD2 TRBJ2-5 . TRBV9 CASRGLEETQYF TGTGCCAGCAGGGGACTAGAAGAGACCCAGTACTTC
. TRBJ2-2 . TRBV2 CASIPGRATGELFF TGTGCCAGCATTCCCGGGAGAGCCACCGGGGAGCTGTTTTTT
. TRBJ1-1 once TRBV9 CASSEAGPTEAFF TGTGCCAGCAGCGAGGCAGGCCCCACTGAAGCTTTCTTT
. TRBJ1-1 once TRBV5-4 CASSLEWQLNTEAFF TGTGCCAGCAGCTTGGAATGGCAACTGAACACTGAAGCTTTCTTT
TRBD1 TRBJ2-7 . TRBV5-8 CASSLDLAGGIDEQYF TGTGCCAGCAGCTTGGATTTAGCAGGGGGAATAGACGAGCAGTACTTC
. TRBJ2-3 . TRBV7-2 CASLVRVTDTQYF TGTGCCAGCTTAGTACGGGTCACAGATACGCAGTATTTT
. TRBJ2-5 . TRBV11-3 CASSLPSFLQETQYF TGTGCCAGCAGCTTACCCTCTTTCTTACAAGAGACCCAGTACTTC
TRBD2 TRBJ2-5 . TRBV25-1 CASSHPSGQETQYF TGTGCCAGCAGTCATCCTAGCGGCCAAGAGACCCAGTACTTC
TRBD1 TRBJ1-5 . TRBV10-3 CAITETGGQPQHF TGTGCCATCACGGAGACAGGGGGTCAGCCCCAGCATTTT
. TRBJ2-7 . TRBV5-1 CASSLGTAPSDEQYF TGCGCCAGCAGCTTGGGGACAGCTCCTTCGGACGAGCAGTACTTC
. TRBJ2-1 . TRBV19 CASSTPGQGTYNEQFF TGTGCCAGTAGTACCCCCGGGCAGGGAACCTACAATGAGCAGTTCTTC
TRBD2 TRBJ2-1 . TRBV6-5 CASAERGGAYNEQFF TGTGCCAGCGCGGAACGGGGGGGGGCCTACAATGAGCAGTTCTTC
. TRBJ1-1 . TRBV21-1 CASSMTTGGTEAFF TGTGCCAGCAGCATGACGACAGGGGGCACTGAAGCTTTCTTT
TRBD2 TRBJ2-5 . TRBV5-1 CASSLGTSGRMLETQYF TGCGCCAGCAGCCTAGGGACTAGCGGGAGAATGTTAGAGACCCAGTACTTC
TRBD1 TRBJ2-1 . TRBV5-6 CASSATAGGWTSNNEQFF TGTGCCAGCAGCGCAACCGCAGGGGGATGGACATCGAACAATGAGCAGTTCTTC
. TRBJ2-3 . TRBV10-1 CATSSANTDTQYF TGCGCCACCTCTAGCGCAAACACAGATACGCAGTATTTT
. TRBJ1-5 once TRBV7-2 CASSLIGREGPQHF TGTGCCAGCAGCTTGATCGGCAGGGAAGGGCCCCAGCATTTT
TRBD1 TRBJ1-2 . TRBV7-2 CASSPTLGQVYGYTF TGTGCCAGCAGCCCTACACTCGGACAGGTCTATGGCTACACCTTC
TRBD1 TRBJ1-1 . TRBV5-1 CASSLASTGGADTEAFF TGCGCCAGCAGCTTGGCCTCGACAGGGGGCGCCGACACTGAAGCTTTCTTT
TRBD1 TRBJ1-5 once TRBV19 CASSIDQGGESQQPQHF TGTGCCAGTAGTATAGATCAAGGGGGCGAGTCACAGCAGCCCCAGCATTTT
. TRBJ2-7 . TRBV27 CASSLAGGSEQYF TGTGCCAGCAGTTTGGCAGGTGGATCCGAGCAGTACTTC
. TRBJ1-2 . TRBV5-6 CASSLVTAGNYGYTF TGTGCCAGCAGCTTGGTGACGGCCGGGAACTATGGCTACACCTTC
. TRBJ2-7 once TRBV10-3 CAISGTPGEQYF TGTGCCATCAGTGGGACACCGGGTGAGCAGTACTTC
TRBD1 TRBJ2-1 . TRBV10-1 CASSLGQPYNEQFF TGCGCCAGCAGTTTGGGACAGCCTTACAATGAGCAGTTCTTC
. TRBJ2-7 . TRBV6-1 CASSPQTGSAYEQYF TGTGCCAGCAGCCCCCAGACAGGTTCGGCTTACGAGCAGTACTTC
. TRBJ2-1 . TRBV11-3 CASSLGAREQFF TGTGCCAGCAGCTTAGGGGCTCGAGAACAGTTCTTC
TRBD2 TRBJ2-5 . TRBV19 CASSTSSGRAWETQYF TGTGCCAGTAGTACTTCTAGCGGGAGGGCCTGGGAGACCCAGTACTTC
. TRBJ2-5 once TRBV6-5 CASSYSRVGEETQYF TGTGCCAGCAGTTACTCCAGGGTTGGAGAAGAGACCCAGTACTTC
. TRBJ2-7 . TRBV27 CASSFRTVYEQYF TGTGCCAGCAGTTTCCGGACAGTTTACGAGCAGTACTTC
TRBD2 TRBJ2-7 . TRBV2 CASRGLAGVGEQYF TGTGCCAGCAGGGGACTAGCGGGAGTCGGCGAGCAGTACTTC
TRBD1 TRBJ2-7 . TRBV10-3 CAIRKQGANSVYEQYF TGTGCCATCAGAAAACAGGGGGCTAATTCAGTATACGAGCAGTACTTC
. TRBJ2-7 . TRBV7-9 CASGSAVSYEQYF TGTGCCAGCGGGTCAGCGGTCTCCTACGAGCAGTACTTC
TRBD2 TRBJ2-3 once TRBV19 CASSIDLTSGRSDTQYF TGTGCCAGTAGTATAGACCTGACTAGCGGGAGATCTGATACGCAGTATTTT
TRBD2 TRBJ2-1 . TRBV19 CASSRGLAGDNEQFF TGTGCCAGTAGTAGGGGACTAGCGGGGGACAATGAGCAGTTCTTC
TRBD1 TRBJ1-4 . TRBV4-2 CASSQATGRMDEKLFF TGTGCCAGCAGCCAAGCGACAGGGAGGATGGATGAAAAACTGTTTTTT
TRBD1 TRBJ1-5 . TRBV19 CASTGGDRAYQPQHF TGTGCCAGTACGGGGGGGGACAGGGCGTATCAGCCCCAGCATTTT
TRBD2 TRBJ2-3 . TRBV28 CASSLAGGPTGTDTQYF TGTGCCAGCAGTTTAGCGGGAGGGCCGACTGGCACAGATACGCAGTATTTT
TRBD1 TRBJ1-2 . TRBV4-2 CASSQVKGDRVNGYTF TGTGCCAGCAGCCAAGTTAAAGGAGACAGGGTTAATGGCTACACCTTC
TRBD1 TRBJ2-7 . TRBV28 CASSLLTGGEKRRYEQYF TGTGCCAGCAGTTTACTGACAGGGGGCGAGAAGCGACGCTACGAGCAGTACTTC
. TRBJ2-7 . TRBV6-5 CASRSQGFDYEQYF TGTGCCAGCAGATCCCAGGGTTTCGACTACGAGCAGTACTTC
TRBD1 TRBJ2-1 . TRBV28 CASSYRLGQGDKDEQFF TGTGCCAGCAGTTACCGATTGGGGCAGGGGGACAAAGATGAGCAGTTCTTC
. TRBJ2-2 . TRBV7-3 CASSPSVTGELFF TGTGCCAGCAGCCCTAGCGTCACCGGGGAGCTGTTTTTT